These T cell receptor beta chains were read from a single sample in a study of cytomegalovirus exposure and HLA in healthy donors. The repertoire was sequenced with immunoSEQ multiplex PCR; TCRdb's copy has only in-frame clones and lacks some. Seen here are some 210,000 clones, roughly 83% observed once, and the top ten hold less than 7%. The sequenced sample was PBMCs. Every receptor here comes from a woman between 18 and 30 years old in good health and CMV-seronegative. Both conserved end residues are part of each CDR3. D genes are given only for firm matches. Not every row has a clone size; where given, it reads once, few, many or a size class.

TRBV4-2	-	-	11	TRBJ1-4	TGTGCCAGCAGCAACGCCGGGAAACTGTTTTTT	CASSNAGKLFF
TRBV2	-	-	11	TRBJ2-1	TGTGCCAGTGGGGCCTACAATGAGCAGTTCTTC	CASGAYNEQFF
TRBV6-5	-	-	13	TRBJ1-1	TGTGCCAGCAGCCACGGGGGGGCGATTGAAGCTTTCTTT	CASSHGGAIEAFF
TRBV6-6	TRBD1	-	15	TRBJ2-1	TGTGCCAGCAGCGTTGACAGGGCAGTTTACAATGAGCAGTTCTTC	CASSVDRAVYNEQFF
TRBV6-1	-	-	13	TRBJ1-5	TGTGCCAGCAGTGCACTCTACAATCAGCCCCAGCATTTT	CASSALYNQPQHF
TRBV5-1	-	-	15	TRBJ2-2	TGCGCCAGCAGCTTGGCTTTGGGGGCCGCCGGGGAGCTGTTTTTT	CASSLALGAAGELFF
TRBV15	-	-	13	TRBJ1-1	TGTGCCACCAGCAGTAATCCGGGCACTGAAGCTTTCTTT	CATSSNPGTEAFF
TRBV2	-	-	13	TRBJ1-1	TGTGCCAGCAGTGGGGACGCCAACACTGAAGCTTTCTTT	CASSGDANTEAFF
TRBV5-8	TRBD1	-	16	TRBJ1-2	TGTGCCAGCAGCCCTGGGCGGACAGGGAGATCGATGAGCTACACCTTC	CASSPGRTGRSMSYTF
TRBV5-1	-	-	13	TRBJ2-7	TGCGCCAGCAGCTTTGCAGGGGGGGGCGAGCAGTACTTC	CASSFAGGGEQYF
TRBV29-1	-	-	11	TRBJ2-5	TGCAGCGTTGCCAGGGCGGAGACCCAGTACTTC	CSVARAETQYF
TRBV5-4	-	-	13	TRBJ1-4	TGTGCCAGCAGCTTTCGTGGGGATGAAAAACTGTTTTTT	CASSFRGDEKLFF
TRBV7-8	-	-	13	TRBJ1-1	TGTGCCAGCAGCTTAATGGGTAACACTGAAGCTTTCTTT	CASSLMGNTEAFF
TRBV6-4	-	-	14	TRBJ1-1	TGTGCCAGCAACCTCCGTCAGCCGAACACTGAAGCTTTCTTT	CASNLRQPNTEAFF
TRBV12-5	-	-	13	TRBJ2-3	TGTGCTAGTAGTAGGGGCTCCACAGATACGCAGTATTTT	CASSRGSTDTQYF
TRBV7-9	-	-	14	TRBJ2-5	TGTGCCAGCAGCTTGGATAGAGACCAAGAGACCCAGTACTTC	CASSLDRDQETQYF
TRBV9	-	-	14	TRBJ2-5	TGTGCCAGCAGCGTAGGTCACGAGAAGGGGACCCAGTACTTC	CASSVGHEKGTQYF
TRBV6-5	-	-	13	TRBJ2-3	TGTGCCAGCAGGTTGCAGGGAGCAGATACGCAGTATTTT	CASRLQGADTQYF
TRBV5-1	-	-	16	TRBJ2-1	TGCGCCAGCAGCTTGTCCGGGAGCAACACCTACAATGAGCAGTTCTTC	CASSLSGSNTYNEQFF
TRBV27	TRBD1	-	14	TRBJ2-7	TGTGCCACCTCCCCGGGGACAGGGGAATACGAGCAGTACTTC	CATSPGTGEYEQYF
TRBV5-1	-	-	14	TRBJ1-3	TGCGCCAGCAGCAATAACCAAGGCGGAAACACCATATATTTT	CASSNNQGGNTIYF
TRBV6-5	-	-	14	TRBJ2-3	TGTGCCAGCAGTTACTATCACTACACAGATACGCAGTATTTT	CASSYYHYTDTQYF
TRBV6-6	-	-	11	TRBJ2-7	TGTGCCAGCAGTTCGGCCTACGAGCAGTACTTC	CASSSAYEQYF
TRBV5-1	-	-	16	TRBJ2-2	TGCGCCAGCAGCTTGGGGGATGGAGTTAACACCGGGGAGCTGTTTTTT	CASSLGDGVNTGELFF
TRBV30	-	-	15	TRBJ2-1	TGTGCCTGGAGTGTACCGGAGTTCTCCTACAATGAGCAGTTCTTC	CAWSVPEFSYNEQFF
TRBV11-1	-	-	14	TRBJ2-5	TGTGCCAGCAGTCGAGGTTGGGGCCGGGAGACCCAGTACTTC	CASSRGWGRETQYF
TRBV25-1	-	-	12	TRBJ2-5	TGTGCCAGCAGTGTCCCTCAAGAGACCCAGTACTTC	CASSVPQETQYF
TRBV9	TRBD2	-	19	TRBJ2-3	TGTGCCAGCAGCGTAGCGGGTGGGAGCGGGGGGGCCGGCACAGATACGCAGTATTTT	CASSVAGGSGGAGTDTQYF
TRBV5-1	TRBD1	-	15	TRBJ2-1	TGCGCCAGCAGCGCCACAGGGGTCACCTACAATGAGCAGTTCTTC	CASSATGVTYNEQFF
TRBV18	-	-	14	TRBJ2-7	TGTGCCAGCTCACCCGGCAAGGATACCTACGAGCAGTACTTC	CASSPGKDTYEQYF
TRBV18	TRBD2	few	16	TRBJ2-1	TGTGCCAGCTCACCCCCGGGCGGGGGGGCCCACAATGAGCAGTTCTTC	CASSPPGGGAHNEQFF
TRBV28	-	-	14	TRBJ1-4	TGTGCCAGCAGCACCGGGACTGAGAATGAAAAACTGTTTTTT	CASSTGTENEKLFF
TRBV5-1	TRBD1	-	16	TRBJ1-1	TGCGCCAGCACCCCTAGGGGACAGGGGACGAACACTGAAGCTTTCTTT	CASTPRGQGTNTEAFF
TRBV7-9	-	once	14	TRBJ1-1	TGTGCCAGCAGCACGGGGCCTAAGAACACTGAAGCTTTCTTT	CASSTGPKNTEAFF
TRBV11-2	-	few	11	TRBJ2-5	TGTGCCAGCAGCTTCGGGGAGACCCAGTACTTC	CASSFGETQYF
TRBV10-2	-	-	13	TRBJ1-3	TGCGCCAGCTGCCGGGGGGCTGGAAACACCATATATTTT	CASCRGAGNTIYF
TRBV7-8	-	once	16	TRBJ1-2	TGTGCCAGCAGCTTAGTCGGGGGTCTAGCTAACTATGGCTACACCTTC	CASSLVGGLANYGYTF